These T cell receptor beta chains were read from a single sample in a study of CD8 T cells in ankylosing spondylitis. Each CDR3 protein is one row after TCRdb ran MiXCR on the 5' RACE reads. There are about 450,000 distinct CDR3 sequences in the sample; 20% to 30% occur only once, and roughly 0.9% lies in the top ten. Specimen: blood, either unsorted or a sorted T cell fraction (not recorded which). The receptors here all came from a male donor with ankylosing spondylitis. Both conserved end residues are part of each CDR3. Each record gives: J gene, D gene, V gene, clone size, CDR3 DNA, CDR3 protein. A D gene is named only where the DNA matches it firmly. Clone size, where shown, is once, few, many, or a class for clones that have expanded.

TRBJ2-3 | TRBD2 | TRBV9 | NA | TGTGCCAGCAGTTACGCGCGGGGTGGCGGGAGCCCAGATACGCAGTATTTT | CASSYARGGGSPDTQYF
TRBJ2-3 | TRBD1 | TRBV6-5 | NA | TGTGCCAGCAGTTACGCCTCAGCCACAGAGGGGGCTTTAGATACGCAGTATTTT | CASSYASATEGALDTQYF
TRBJ2-3 | TRBD2 | TRBV28 | once | TGTGCCAGCAGTTGGTCAAAAACGGGACTAGCGATGAGAGTCACAGATACGCAGTATTTT | CASSWSKTGLAMRVTDTQYF
TRBJ2-3 | NA | TRBV5-1 | NA | TGCGCCAGCAGCTCCGGGATAGCGGTAGTCGCTAGCACAGATACGCAGTATTTT | CASSSGIAVVASTDTQYF
TRBJ2-5 | NA | TRBV5-1 | NA | TGCGCCAGCAGCTTGCCAGACCAAGAGACCCAGTACTTC | CASSLPDQETQYF
TRBJ1-1 | NA | TRBV18 | few | TGTGCCAGCTCACCTATGTCGGGGCAGAACACTGAAGCTTTCTTT | CASSPMSGQNTEAFF
TRBJ1-2 | NA | TRBV4-2 | many | TGTGCCAGCAGCCAAGATCGAGCAGCTAACTATGGCTACACCTTC | CASSQDRAANYGYTF
TRBJ2-7 | NA | TRBV6-1 | NA | TGTGCCAGCAGTGAAGGTGGACAAACCTACGAGCAGTACTTC | CASSEGGQTYEQYF
TRBJ2-6 | TRBD1 | TRBV6-1 | few | TGTGCCAGCATCCGGGACAGGGTCTCTGGGGCCAACGTCCTGACTTTC | CASIRDRVSGANVLTF
TRBJ1-5 | NA | TRBV12-3/TRBV12-4 | NA | TGTGCCAGCAGTTTAGGGGGGTACAGTCAGCCCCAGCATTTT | CASSLGGYSQPQHF
TRBJ2-1 | NA | TRBV12-3/TRBV12-4 | NA | TGTGCCAGCAGGACGTCCCCCCAACCCTACAATGAGCAGTTCTTC | CASRTSPQPYNEQFF
TRBJ2-1 | NA | TRBV5-1 | few | TGCGCCAGCACCCTAACCCCTACTAGAAACAATGAGCAGTTCTTC | CASTLTPTRNNEQFF
TRBJ2-1 | NA | TRBV3-1 | NA | TGTGCCAGCAGCCAAGCGCACAATGAGCAGTTCTTC | CASSQAHNEQFF
TRBJ2-6 | TRBD1 | TRBV2 | NA | TGTGCCAGCAGTGGGGACAGGGGGCCTGGGGCCAACGTCCTGACTTTC | CASSGDRGPGANVLTF
TRBJ1-5 | NA | TRBV7-2 | NA | TGTGCCAGCAGCTTAATGGGAGGCACCAATCAGCCCCAGCATTTT | CASSLMGGTNQPQHF
TRBJ1-1 | TRBD1 | TRBV5-6 | few | TGTGCCAGCAGCCACATACCGGGACAGGGGGGACTAGGACCTGAAGCTTTCTTT | CASSHIPGQGGLGPEAFF
TRBJ2-7 | NA | TRBV7-2 | few | TGTGCCAGCAGCTTAACCTTTCCGACTAGTTCCTACGAGCAGTACTTC | CASSLTFPTSSYEQYF
TRBJ2-1 | TRBD2 | TRBV3-1 | few | TGTGCCAGCAGCTCCCGGACTAGCGGGAGGGTATACAATGAGCAGTTCTTC | CASSSRTSGRVYNEQFF
TRBJ2-1 | NA | TRBV27 | few | TGTGCCAGCAGTTTAAAGGTCCGGGGTGAGCAGTTCTTC | CASSLKVRGEQFF
TRBJ2-2 | TRBD2 | TRBV28 | NA | TGTGCCAGCAGGCCCGGGGAGCGGGAGATCACCGGGGAGCTGTTTTTT | CASRPGEREITGELFF
TRBJ1-4 | TRBD1 | TRBV2 | few | TGTGCCAGCAGTGCCAGGGGGGCAACTAATGAAAAACTGTTTTTT | CASSARGATNEKLFF
TRBJ2-1 | TRBD2 | TRBV12-3/TRBV12-4 | NA | TGTGCCAGCAGTATTAGCGGGAGTTACTACAATGAGCAGTTCTTC | CASSISGSYYNEQFF
TRBJ1-6 | NA | TRBV6-6 | NA | TGTGCCAGCAGTCACGGGCAGGCACCCCTCCACTTT | CASSHGQAPLHF
TRBJ2-5 | NA | TRBV2 | few | TGTGCCAGCAGCGGACCAAAAGAGACCCAGTACTTC | CASSGPKETQYF
TRBJ2-1 | NA | TRBV24-1 | few | TGTGCCACCAGCAGACGACATGACAATGAGCAGTTCTTC | CATSRRHDNEQFF
TRBJ2-7 | NA | TRBV5-1 | NA | TGCGCCAGCAGCTTGGACGCTCGGAGCTCCTACGAGCAGTACTTC | CASSLDARSSYEQYF
TRBJ1-1 | NA | TRBV10-3 | few | TGTGCCATCAGTGAGGAGAGGTCGGCCAGCCTTAACACTGAAGCTTTCTTT | CAISEERSASLNTEAFF
TRBJ1-2 | NA | TRBV29-1 | NA | TGCAGCGTTCCTAGGGGGGCAAACGCATACACCTTC | CSVPRGANAYTF
TRBJ2-5 | NA | TRBV19 | NA | TGTGCCAGTAGTCCGGAACTAAAGACAAGCCAAGAGACCCAGTACTTC | CASSPELKTSQETQYF
TRBJ2-3 | NA | TRBV24-1 | few | TGTGCCACCAGTGCCCTGGGACAGCGGGAATCGATAGATACGCAGTATTTT | CATSALGQRESIDTQYF
TRBJ2-5 | TRBD1 | TRBV20-1 | few | TGCAGTGCTCCACCCAGGACAGGACAAGAGACCCAGTACTTC | CSAPPRTGQETQYF
TRBJ2-3 | TRBD2 | TRBV6-1 | NA | TGTGCCAGCAGTGACTTAGCGGGAGGGAAACCCACAGATACGCAGTATTTT | CASSDLAGGKPTDTQYF
TRBJ2-3 | NA | TRBV20-1 | few | TGCAGTGCTAGGGACTGGAATACGCAGTATTTT | CSARDWNTQYF
TRBJ1-2 | NA | TRBV20-1 | NA | TGCAGTGCTACGGCCGGTACTAACTATGGCTACACCTTC | CSATAGTNYGYTF
TRBJ2-1 | TRBD2 | TRBV5-1 | few | TGCGCCAGCAGCTTGGCTTACAGCGGGAGCTCCTACAATGAGCAGTTCTTC | CASSLAYSGSSYNEQFF
TRBJ1-5 | NA | TRBV11-2 | NA | TGTGCCAGCAGCCAGGGACCAGGCGGGCAGCCCCAGCATTTT | CASSQGPGGQPQHF
TRBJ1-5 | NA | TRBV20-1 | few | TGCAGTGCTAGAGTAAATAATCAGCCCCAGCATTTT | CSARVNNQPQHF
TRBJ2-5 | NA | TRBV7-9 | NA | TGTGCCAGCAGCTCTCAGGGGGGCCAGACCCAGTACTTC | CASSSQGGQTQYF
TRBJ2-3 | NA | TRBV24-1 | few | TGTGCCACCAGTGACCCCCGGGGGCTCAGCACAGATACGCAGTATTTT | CATSDPRGLSTDTQYF
TRBJ1-1 | NA | TRBV3-1 | few | TGTGCCAGCAGTTTGCAGAAAGAAGCTTTCTTT | CASSLQKEAFF
TRBJ2-7 | TRBD1 | TRBV29-1 | NA | TGCAGCGTTGAAGCGACAGGGCACCCCTACGGGCAGTACTTC | CSVEATGHPYGQYF
TRBJ1-5 | NA | TRBV3-1 | many | TGTGCCAGCAGCCTACCCCCAGGGCCCCAGCATTTT | CASSLPPGPQHF
TRBJ1-1 | NA | TRBV5-1 | NA | TGCGCCAGCAGCTTGGCGGCAGGTTCGAGCACTGAAGCTTTCTTT | CASSLAAGSSTEAFF
TRBJ1-2 | NA | TRBV7-2 | NA | TGTGCCAGCAGCCCGCAACCAGCAGAACCCTATGGCTACACCTTC | CASSPQPAEPYGYTF
TRBJ1-2 | NA | TRBV10-3 | NA | TGTGCCATCAGTGAGTCGACGTCGAGTTCAGCGGGTGGCTACACCTTC | CAISESTSSSAGGYTF
TRBJ2-1 | NA | TRBV9 | NA | TGTGCCAGCAGCGTAGATGTGGCGGCCTACAATGAGCAGTTCTTC | CASSVDVAAYNEQFF
TRBJ2-7 | TRBD2 | TRBV3-1 | few | TGTGCCAGCAGCCGGTCCGGGACTAGCTACGAGCAGTACTTC | CASSRSGTSYEQYF
TRBJ2-7 | TRBD2 | TRBV20-1 | few | TGCAGTGCTAGACCTGGACTAGCAGCTTACGAGCAGTACTTC | CSARPGLAAYEQYF